This T cell receptor (beta chain) was found in a study of cytomegalovirus exposure and HLA in healthy donors. Findings and limits, study-wide: CMV serostatus alone was available as immune exposure information.

The PCR employed 60 Vbeta primers together with 13 Jbeta primers. Measured with immunoSEQ multiplex PCR; TCRdb has only the in-frame clones, and not every one. The data hold 150,000 to 200,000 clones, with approximately 72% observed a single time. Note on this clone: What it recognizes is unknown.

CDR1 and CDR2 from the germline V gene are WSHSY and SAAADI. V shed 8 bases and J 4 bases; nucleotides not matched to a gene: 14. This CDR3 has 16 amino acids. Sequenced sample: PBMCs. The chain couples TRBV10-2 to TRBJ1-2; 9 nucleotides line up with TRBD1. The sequence derives from a man aged 45-60 years in good health and CMV-seronegative. The CDR3 reads CASGSGTGPTLYGYTF. The CDR3 DNA follows: TGCGCCAGCGGCTCCGGGACAGGGCCCACCCTCTATGGCTACACCTTC.